This is a list of T cell receptor beta chains from one sample in a study of blood T cell repertoires in COVID-19. TCRdb keeps only in-frame clones here, not all; method: immunoSEQ multiplex PCR. The table shows 130,000 or so clones, with more than 85% occurring only once. The specimen was peripheral blood. Receptors were obtained from a man between 45 and 60 years old with active or convalescent COVID-19. Each CDR3 is given with its conserved first and last residue. Each record gives: clone size, J gene, V gene, D gene, CDR3 protein, CDR3 DNA. A D gene is named only where the DNA matches it firmly. The listing skips clone size in some rows; elsewhere it reads once, few, many or a size class.

-	TRBJ2-7	TRBV2	TRBD2	CASSPSGAYFSYEQYF	TGTGCCAGCAGTCCGAGCGGGGCCTACTTCTCCTACGAGCAGTACTTC
once	TRBJ2-3	TRBV28	TRBD2	CASSFADSGSSTDTQYF	TGTGCCAGCAGTTTTGCCGATAGCGGGTCTAGCACAGATACGCAGTATTTT
-	TRBJ1-4	TRBV27	TRBD1	CASSQQGAGEKLFF	TGTGCCAGCTCTCAGCAGGGGGCGGGTGAAAAACTGTTTTTT
once	TRBJ2-2	TRBV5-1	TRBD1	CASSPRGSGGTGELFF	TGCGCCAGCAGCCCCCGTGGATCAGGGGGCACCGGGGAGCTGTTTTTT
-	TRBJ2-5	TRBV12-3/TRBV12-4	-	CASSLAGVETQYF	TGTGCCAGCAGTTTAGCCGGGGTGGAGACCCAGTACTTC
-	TRBJ2-2	TRBV6-1	TRBD2	CASRERVASGRSSTGELFF	TGTGCCAGCAGAGAAAGGGTCGCTAGCGGGAGATCCTCGACCGGGGAGCTGTTTTTT
-	TRBJ1-1	TRBV12-3/TRBV12-4	-	CASSRRGNTEAFF	TGTGCCAGCAGTCGTAGGGGGAACACTGAAGCTTTCTTT
-	TRBJ2-7	TRBV28	-	CASSLQRGGSYEQYF	TGTGCCAGCAGCCTCCAAAGGGGAGGCTCCTACGAGCAGTACTTC
-	TRBJ1-1	TRBV6-5	-	CASRVGQSNTEAFF	TGTGCCAGCCGAGTAGGACAGTCTAACACTGAAGCTTTCTTT
-	TRBJ1-2	TRBV19	-	CASSMAGINYGYTF	TGTGCCAGTAGTATGGCAGGCATTAACTATGGCTACACCTTC
-	TRBJ1-5	TRBV19	-	CATQTGQDQPQHF	TGTGCCACTCAGACAGGTCAGGATCAGCCCCAGCATTTT
few	TRBJ1-5	TRBV24-1	-	CATSDSGGGGVGNQPQHF	TGTGCCACCAGTGATTCCGGTGGGGGAGGGGTGGGCAATCAGCCCCAGCATTTT
-	TRBJ2-3	TRBV28	TRBD2	CASSFIAGGGTDTQYF	TGTGCCAGCAGTTTTATAGCGGGAGGCGGGACAGATACGCAGTATTTT
-	TRBJ2-2	TRBV24-1	TRBD1	CATSDPGQGAFTGELFF	TGTGCCACCAGTGATCCCGGACAGGGGGCATTTACCGGGGAGCTGTTTTTT
-	TRBJ2-2	TRBV2	TRBD1	CASSAGQGSTGELFF	TGTGCCAGCAGTGCGGGACAGGGGTCGACCGGGGAGCTGTTTTTT
-	TRBJ2-3	TRBV2	-	CASSERVLDTDTQYF	TGTGCCAGCAGTGAGCGAGTCTTAGACACAGATACGCAGTATTTT
-	TRBJ2-3	TRBV5-4	TRBD2	CASSMTSGATDTQYF	TGTGCCAGCAGCATGACTAGCGGGGCGACAGATACGCAGTATTTT
-	TRBJ2-7	TRBV29-1	-	CSAADGGGYEQYF	TGCAGCGCTGCGGACGGGGGAGGCTACGAGCAGTACTTC
-	TRBJ1-4	TRBV3-1/TRBV3-2	TRBD1	CASSRRDREGKLFF	TGTGCCAGCAGCCGCCGGGACAGGGAGGGAAAACTGTTTTTT
-	TRBJ1-1	TRBV6-5	-	CASSYLGQGPEAFF	TGTGCCAGCAGTTATCTTGGGCAGGGCCCAGAAGCTTTCTTT
-	TRBJ1-4	TRBV12-5	TRBD1	CASGLVIGTANEKLFF	TGTGCTAGTGGTTTGGTAATTGGGACAGCTAATGAAAAACTGTTTTTT
few	TRBJ2-5	TRBV5-1	TRBD2	CASSLRGGETQYF	TGCGCCAGCAGCTTGAGGGGAGGGGAGACCCAGTACTTC
-	TRBJ2-7	TRBV25-1	TRBD1	CASSQDRGLLDEQYF	TGTGCCAGCAGCCAAGACAGGGGACTTCTGGACGAGCAGTACTTC
-	TRBJ2-5	TRBV10-2	-	CASSDLGETQYF	TGCGCCAGCAGTGACCTCGGGGAGACCCAGTACTTC
-	TRBJ2-2	TRBV5-1	TRBD2	CASNLAGTGELFF	TGCGCCAGCAATTTAGCGGGGACCGGGGAGCTGTTTTTT
-	TRBJ1-5	TRBV28	-	CASSSNLVLSNQPQHF	TGTGCCAGCAGTTCTAATCTGGTCCTGAGCAATCAGCCCCAGCATTTT
-	TRBJ2-3	TRBV2	-	CASSLGEEYTQYF	TGTGCCAGCAGTTTGGGGGAGGAATATACGCAGTATTTT
-	TRBJ2-3	TRBV30	-	CAWSVVETDTQYF	TGTGCCTGGAGTGTGGTAGAGACAGATACGCAGTATTTT
-	TRBJ2-2	TRBV4-3	TRBD1	CASSPRGQVGTGELFF	TGCGCCAGCAGCCCCCGGGGACAGGTGGGCACCGGGGAGCTGTTTTTT
-	TRBJ2-1	TRBV5-1	-	CASSLDGSPPDEQFF	TGCGCCAGCAGCTTGGACGGGTCCCCCCCGGATGAGCAGTTCTTC
-	TRBJ1-1	TRBV27	TRBD1	CASSLFRGSTEAFF	TGTGCCAGCAGTTTATTCAGGGGGTCTACTGAAGCTTTCTTT
-	TRBJ2-7	TRBV6-5	-	CASSHKVATSYEQYF	TGTGCCAGCAGCCATAAGGTAGCTACGTCCTACGAGCAGTACTTC
-	TRBJ2-7	TRBV7-6	TRBD2	CASSFSGSSYEQYF	TGTGCCAGCAGCTTTAGCGGGAGTTCCTACGAGCAGTACTTC
-	TRBJ2-1	TRBV19	-	CASSIDLGAVDEQFF	TGTGCCAGTAGTATAGATCTGGGGGCAGTGGATGAGCAGTTCTTC
-	TRBJ1-6	TRBV6-2/TRBV6-3	-	CASSVVATGLGSPLHF	TGTGCCAGCAGTGTAGTTGCGACAGGCCTGGGATCACCCCTCCACTTT
-	TRBJ1-5	TRBV19	-	CASSQRFGGAKPQHF	TGTGCCAGTAGTCAAAGGTTTGGGGGGGCGAAGCCCCAGCATTTT
-	TRBJ2-7	TRBV15	-	CATSTPTLGSSYEQYF	TGTGCCACCAGCACCCCGACCCTAGGGAGTTCCTACGAGCAGTACTTC
-	TRBJ2-3	TRBV5-4	TRBD2	CASSLVRRGGTDTQYF	TGTGCCAGCAGCTTGGTCCGGCGGGGGGGCACAGATACGCAGTATTTT
-	TRBJ2-5	TRBV9	TRBD2	CASSVGASGEETQYF	TGTGCCAGCAGCGTAGGGGCTAGCGGGGAAGAGACCCAGTACTTC
-	TRBJ2-1	TRBV28	TRBD2	CASSLTSGSYEQFF	TGTGCCAGCAGTTTAACTAGCGGGAGTTATGAGCAGTTCTTC
-	TRBJ2-7	TRBV9	TRBD2	CATYPWGEGEQYF	TGTGCCACTTACCCTTGGGGGGAGGGCGAGCAGTACTTC
-	TRBJ2-1	TRBV18	-	CASSRPGQYNEQFF	TGTGCCAGCTCACGACCCGGACAATACAATGAGCAGTTCTTC
-	TRBJ1-2	TRBV5-6	TRBD1	CASSGDRGGYTF	TGTGCCAGCAGCGGGGACAGGGGCGGCTACACCTTC
-	TRBJ2-7	TRBV5-3	-	CARSYRVSYEQYF	TGTGCCAGAAGCTACAGGGTCTCCTACGAGCAGTACTTC
-	TRBJ1-2	TRBV2	TRBD1	CASSVRGTDYGYTF	TGTGCCAGCAGTGTACGGGGGACAGACTATGGCTACACCTTC
once	TRBJ1-2	TRBV6-4	-	CASSPDGNYGYTF	TGTGCCAGCAGTCCCGACGGGAACTATGGCTACACCTTC
-	TRBJ2-1	TRBV2	-	CASSVNSEEQFF	TGTGCCAGCAGTGTCAACTCCGAGGAGCAGTTCTTC
-	TRBJ2-5	TRBV6-1	TRBD2	CASSEFVAGDKETQYF	TGTGCCAGCAGTGAATTCGTAGCGGGGGACAAAGAGACCCAGTACTTC
-	TRBJ1-6	TRBV12-5	-	CASGLDRVDSPLHF	TGTGCTAGTGGTTTGGACAGGGTTGATTCACCCCTCCACTTT
-	TRBJ1-2	TRBV10-3	TRBD1	CASATGDYGYTF	TGTGCCTCGGCGACAGGGGACTATGGCTACACCTTC
few	TRBJ2-4	TRBV5-6	TRBD1	CASSLGGQSTLAIQYF	TGTGCCAGCAGCTTGGGGGGACAGTCGACGCTGGCCATTCAGTACTTC
-	TRBJ2-1	TRBV11-2	-	CASTIDASSYNEQFF	TGTGCCAGCACCATAGACGCTAGCTCCTACAATGAGCAGTTCTTC
once	TRBJ2-6	TRBV19	-	CASSTMRDRQSSGANVLTF	TGTGCCAGTAGTACTATGCGGGACAGACAAAGCTCTGGGGCCAACGTCCTGACTTTC
-	TRBJ2-2	TRBV5-6	TRBD2	CASSLELAGGRTTGELFF	TGTGCCAGCAGCTTGGAGTTGGCGGGAGGTCGTACAACCGGGGAGCTGTTTTTT
few	TRBJ2-2	TRBV7-6	-	CASSPRPGELFF	TGTGCCAGCAGCCCGCGTCCCGGGGAGCTGTTTTTT
-	TRBJ1-1	TRBV5-4	TRBD1	CASSLARDREPEAFF	TGTGCCAGCAGCTTGGCCCGAGACAGGGAACCTGAAGCTTTCTTT
-	TRBJ2-1	TRBV27	TRBD2	CASSLTPGGSSYNEQFF	TGTGCCAGCAGTTTAACACCGGGCGGGAGCTCCTACAATGAGCAGTTCTTC
few	TRBJ1-4	TRBV5-5	-	CASSLDRDATNEKLFF	TGTGCCAGCAGCTTGGACAGGGATGCAACTAATGAAAAACTGTTTTTT